The entry below gives a single T cell receptor beta chain sequence along with its context. TCRdb's copy holds only in-frame clones and misses some; the assay was immunoSEQ multiplex PCR. The sample comprises under 85,000 clones, around 80% of which are singletons, and less than 6% rests with the top ten. This CDR3 is built from 13 residues. Germline CDR1 reads SGHNT; CDR2 reads YYREEE (reference sequence). Trimming removed 1 base from V and 7 bases from J, with 9 bases in between. The sample originates from a study of blood T cell repertoires in COVID-19. About the study: Donors in the United States, Italy and Spain gave samples during acute or convalescent COVID-19.

The origin of this receptor is a man aged 55-75 years with active or convalescent COVID-19. Material: peripheral blood. The chain links TRBV5-4 to TRBJ1-5; D uncertain. The CDR3 reads CASSLNTNQPQHF. The CDR3 DNA reads TGTGCCAGCAGCTTGAACACCAACCAGCCCCAGCATTTT. Full variable domain (rest looked up from reference TRBV5-4 and TRBJ1-5): ETGVTQSPTHLIKTRGQQVTLRCSSQSGHNTVSWYQQALGQGPQFIFQYYREEENGRGNFPPRFSGLQFPNYSSELNVNALELDDSALYLCASSLNTNQPQHFGDGTRLSIL.